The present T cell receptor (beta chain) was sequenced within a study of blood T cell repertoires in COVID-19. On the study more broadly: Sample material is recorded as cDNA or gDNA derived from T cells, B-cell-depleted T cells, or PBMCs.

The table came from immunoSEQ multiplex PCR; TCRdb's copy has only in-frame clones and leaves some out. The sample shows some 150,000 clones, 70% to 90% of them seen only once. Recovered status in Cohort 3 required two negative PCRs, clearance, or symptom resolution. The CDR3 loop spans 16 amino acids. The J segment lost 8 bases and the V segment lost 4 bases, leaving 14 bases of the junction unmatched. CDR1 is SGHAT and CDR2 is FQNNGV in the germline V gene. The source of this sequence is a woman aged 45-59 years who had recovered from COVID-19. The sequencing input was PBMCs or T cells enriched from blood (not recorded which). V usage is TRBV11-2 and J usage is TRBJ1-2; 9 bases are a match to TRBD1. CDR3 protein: CASSSNRGPPSLGYTF. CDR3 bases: TGTGCCAGCAGCTCCAACAGGGGGCCGCCCTCTTTAGGCTACACCTTC.